This passage covers 30 T cell receptor beta chains from one sample sequenced in a study of control samples from healthy donors and cancer patients. Data came from immunoSEQ multiplex PCR; TCRdb stores just in-frame clones and leaves some out. The sample lists 120,000 to 150,000 clones; approximately 94% were seen once. The specimen sequenced was blood. These receptors originate from a man in his forties or fifties in good health.

The J gene is TRBJ1-5, the V gene TRBV10-2; 7 bases are a match to TRBD1. The germline CDR1 and CDR2 sequences are WSHSY and SAAADI. The CDR3 has 16 residues. The junction had 7 bases not matched to a gene; V was cut back by 2 bases and J by 3 bases. CDR3 sequence reads: CASSERQGAINQPQHF. Here the CDR3 DNA reads TGCGCCAGCAGTGAGAGACAGGGTGCGATCAATCAGCCCCAGCATTTT.

The gene calls are TRBV9 and TRBJ1-1, with 9 bases identical to TRBD1. This CDR3 comprises 14 residues. Germline V gene lookup returns CDR1 SGDLS and CDR2 YYNGEE. V was pared by 4 bases and J by 5 bases, with 6 bases of the junction left unmatched. CDR3 protein: CASSPRDRVTEAFF. CDR3 sequence (DNA): TGTGCCAGCAGCCCCCGGGACAGGGTGACTGAAGCTTTCTTT.

In this sample, this clone turned up once. The chain's CDR3 is CASSPHRQGTEAFF. The CDR3 bases are TGTGCCAGCAGCCCTCACAGGCAAGGGACTGAAGCTTTCTTT. The chain is built from TRBV9 and TRBJ1-1, with TRBD1 as a possible D gene (5 bases). The CDR3 runs 14 residues. Deletions cut 4 bases from V and 5 bases from J, with 15 bases between. CDR1 is SGDLS and CDR2 is YYNGEE in the germline V gene. Full variable domain (remainder filled in from reference TRBV9 and TRBJ1-1): DSGVTQTPKHLITATGQRVTLRCSPRSGDLSVYWYQQSLDQGLQFLIQYYNGEERAKGNILERFSAQQFPDLHSELNLSSLELGDSALYFCASSPHRQGTEAFFGQGTRLTVV.

There are a few counts of this clone. This chain joins TRBV27 and TRBJ1-3; a weak D match, TRBD1 (5 bases). This CDR3 has 16 residues. CDR1 is MNHEY, CDR2 SMNVEV, per germline (reference sequence). V lost 6 bases and J 3 bases, leaving 18 bases between the germline ends. The DNA for the CDR3 is TGTGCCAGCAGGCCTCTTTGGGGGATTAGTGGAAACACCATATATTTT. Protein sequence: CASRPLWGISGNTIYF.

This clone was detected only a few times. CDR3 sequence (DNA): TGTGCCAGCAGCAAAGACGGGACAGACGAGAACACTGAAGCTTTCTTT. This codes for CASSKDGTDENTEAFF. The V and J genes are TRBV21-1 and TRBJ1-1; TRBD1 was called by the table and not checked on the DNA. TRBV21-1 is designated a pseudogene. CDR3 length: 16 amino acids.

This sequence joins TRBV6-1 and TRBJ1-1; D is unclear. Germline values: CDR1 MNHNS, CDR2 SASEGT. V was cut by 3 bases and J by 5 bases, with 13 bases left in between. The CDR3 consists of 14 residues. CDR3 protein: CASSDIAFGTEAFF. The CDR3 DNA sequence: TGTGCCAGCAGTGACATCGCCTTCGGGACTGAAGCTTTCTTT.

The chain joins TRBV9 to TRBJ1-2; 8 bases fit TRBD1. The CDR3 is made up of 16 amino acids. Germline V gives CDR1 SGDLS, CDR2 YYNGEE. V was pared by 1 base and J by 2 bases, with 7 bases of the junction left unmatched. CDR3 protein: CASSVTRQGMNYGYTF. DNA for the CDR3: TGTGCCAGCAGCGTAACACGACAGGGGATGAACTATGGCTACACCTTC.

The DNA of the CDR3 is TGTGCCAGTAGTGCAGGCTCTGGAAACACCATATATTTT. This codes for CASSAGSGNTIYF. The genes are TRBV19 and TRBJ1-3; no clear D gene. V lost 5 bases and J 0 bases, leaving 5 bases between the germline ends. This CDR3 region has 13 residues. The germline V gene encodes CDR1 LNHDA and CDR2 SQIVND (reference sequence).

This clone was observed once. The chain uses TRBV10-3 and TRBJ2-7; D might be TRBD2 (6 bases). Germline V gene lookup returns CDR1 ENHRY and CDR2 SYGVKD. This CDR3 contains 15 residues. V was pared by 0 bases and J by 2 bases, with 11 bases between. The CDR3 DNA reads as TGTGCCATCAGTGAGTCAGGGACTTCTACCTACGAGCAGTACTTC. It specifies CAISESGTSTYEQYF.

The CDR3 nucleotides are TGTGCCAGCAGCTCGGGGACAGAGAACACTGAAGCTTTCTTT. It specifies CASSSGTENTEAFF. The chain is built from TRBV7-9 and TRBJ1-1, with 7 bases that match TRBD1. CDR1 and CDR2 from the germline V gene are SEHNR and FQNEAQ (reference sequence). The V and J ends lost 4 bases and 1 base, in that order; junction bases with no gene match: 3. The CDR3 runs to 14 residues.

V gene TRBV29-1 combines with J gene TRBJ1-1; 10 bases are a match to TRBD1. Germline lookup yields CDR1 SQVTM and CDR2 ANQGSEA. Germline trimming cut 3 bases from V and 6 bases from J; bases unmatched to any gene: 4. The CDR3 consists of 13 residues. As DNA, the CDR3 is TGCAGCGTTGACCTTGGACAGGGGGCTGAAGCTTTCTTT. This codes for CSVDLGQGAEAFF.

V and J are TRBV5-6 and TRBJ2-4, with D maybe TRBD2 (5 bases). Trimming took off 4 bases at V and 3 bases at J, with 11 bases between the two ends. The germline CDR1 and CDR2 sequences are SGHDT and YYEEEE. The CDR3 spans 14 residues. The CDR3 nucleotides are TGTGCCAGCAGCCATAGGACTGGCAAAAACATTCAGTACTTC. It specifies CASSHRTGKNIQYF.

The CDR3 here is CATSDTDSETYNEQFF. The CDR3, as DNA: TGTGCCACCAGTGATACGGACAGCGAGACCTACAATGAGCAGTTCTTC. This rearrangement joins TRBV24-1 to TRBJ2-1; tentative D call: TRBD1 (6 bases). Trimming pared 3 bases from V and 2 bases from J, leaving 13 bases between. This CDR3 spans 16 amino acids. Germline V CDR1 and CDR2: KGHDR, SFDVKD.

The J gene is TRBJ2-3, the V gene TRBV28, with D tentatively TRBD1 or TRBD2 (6 bases each). V dropped 3 bases and J dropped 2 bases, with 12 bases sitting between them. CDR3 length equals 15 residues. Germline loops: CDR1 MDHEN, CDR2 SYDVKM. CDR3 residues: CASSLGGQSTDTQYF. The CDR3, as DNA: TGTGCCAGCAGTTTGGGAGGACAGTCCACAGATACGCAGTATTTT.

This chain links TRBV4-2 with TRBJ1-5; no reliable D call. The CDR3 is made up of 13 amino acids. CDR1 is LGHNA, CDR2 YNFKEQ, per germline. The germline V and J ends were trimmed by 1 base and 4 bases, with 5 bases remaining between them. DNA for the CDR3: TGTGCCAGCAGCCAAGCCGCTAATCAGCCCCAGCATTTT. Translation gives CASSQAANQPQHF.

In this sample, this clone turned up once. J is TRBJ1-4 and V is TRBV7-6; maybe TRBD1 (6 bases). Germline CDR1 SGHVS, CDR2 FNYEAQ. The CDR3 runs 15 residues. The ends were cut back, 2 bases at V and 8 bases at J, with 15 bases in the middle. The CDR3 DNA reads as TGTGCCAGCAGCTTAACGGGCAGGGGAGGCGAAAAACTGTTTTTT. Residues: CASSLTGRGGEKLFF. Complete variable domain (other parts from reference TRBV7-6 and TRBJ1-4): GAGVSQSPRYKVTKRGQDVALRCDPISGHVSLYWYRQALGQGPEFLTYFNYEAQQDKSGLPNDRFSAERPEGSISTLTIQRTEQRDSAMYRCASSLTGRGGEKLFFGSGTQLSVL.

The CDR3 loop is CASSALIRLSNTEAFF. The CDR3 DNA reads as TGTGCCAGCAGCGCCCTCATACGGCTAAGTAACACTGAAGCTTTCTTT. The gene calls are TRBV13 and TRBJ1-1; D unresolved. Trimming cost V 5 bases and J 2 bases, with 18 bases left between them. This CDR3 spans 16 amino acids. The germline gives CDR1 PRHDT, CDR2 FYEKMQ (reference sequence). Together with reference TRBV13 and TRBJ1-1, the CDR3 gives the full variable domain: AAGVIQSPRHLIKEKRETATLKCYPIPRHDTVYWYQQGPGQDPQFLISFYEKMQSDKGSIPDRFSAQQFSDYHSELNMSSLELGDSALYFCASSALIRLSNTEAFFGQGTRLTVV.

CDR3 protein: CASSRDGYQPQHF. CDR3 sequence (DNA): TGTGCCAGCAGTAGGGACGGCTATCAGCCCCAGCATTTT. V usage is TRBV6-5 and J usage is TRBJ1-5; TRBD1 is a possible D gene (5 bases). The germline V gene has CDR1 MNHEY and CDR2 SVGAGI. This CDR3 has 13 amino acids. V shed 5 bases and J shed 5 bases, with 10 bases lying between them.

The CDR3 is CASSYSGLHNTGELFF. DNA for the CDR3: TGTGCCAGCAGTTACTCGGGACTACATAACACCGGGGAGCTGTTTTTT. The V call is TRBV6-5, the J call TRBJ2-2; TRBD2 matches 7 bases. This CDR3 is built from 16 residues. J gave up 2 bases and V 0 bases, and 3 bases lay outside the gene matches. The V gene's germline CDR1 is MNHEY and CDR2 SVGAGI.

The gene calls are TRBV6-6 and TRBJ2-5; D not resolved. The CDR3 extends over 14 amino acids. Trimming removed 0 bases at V and 7 bases at J, with 12 bases between. From germline, CDR1 is MNHNY and CDR2 SVGAGI (reference sequence). Here the CDR3 DNA reads TGTGCCAGCAGTTACTCCCAAACGTGGGGGACCCAGTACTTC. This sequence encodes CASSYSQTWGTQYF.

The chain is built from TRBV4-2 and TRBJ2-1; 11 positions agree with TRBD2. The CDR3 covers 14 residues. The junction had 11 bases not matched to a gene; V was cut back by 10 bases and J by 9 bases. CDR1 and CDR2 (germline): LGHNA, YNFKEQ. The CDR3 is CATSDGLAGTEQFF. In DNA form, the CDR3 reads TGTGCCACCTCTGACGGACTAGCGGGCACTGAGCAGTTCTTC.

The J gene is TRBJ2-1, the V gene TRBV6-1, with D unclear. The CDR3 is 17 residues long. V lost 2 bases and J lost 0, with 14 bases in between. Per the germline V gene, CDR1 is MNHNS and CDR2 is SASEGT. The CDR3 region has the DNA TGTGCCAGCAGTGAATTCGGTTCTACCAGCTCCTACAATGAGCAGTTCTTC. This encodes CASSEFGSTSSYNEQFF.

The V and J genes are TRBV27 and TRBJ1-6; no clear D. The germline V gene has CDR1 MNHEY and CDR2 SMNVEV (reference sequence). V lost 7 bases, J lost 7 bases, and 17 bases lay in between. The CDR3 spans 15 residues. The CDR3 loop is CASTTLAPFNSPLHF. For the CDR3, the DNA is TGTGCCAGCACTACGCTAGCTCCATTCAATTCACCCCTCCACTTT.

The genes are TRBV11-2 and TRBJ1-5; D unresolved. The CDR3 covers 15 residues. CDR1 is SGHAT and CDR2 is FQNNGV in the germline V gene. Between the trimmed V and J ends, which lost 1 base and 5 bases, there was a span of 12 bases. This CDR3 reads CASSLGRAPHQPQHF. The CDR3 bases are TGTGCCAGCAGCTTAGGCCGAGCCCCTCATCAGCCCCAGCATTTT.

This clone was seen once. The chain recombines TRBV6-6 with TRBJ2-7; D remains unclear. CDR1 and CDR2 from the germline V gene are MNHNY and SVGAGI (reference sequence). This CDR3 comprises 13 residues. The ends were cut back, 8 bases at V and 2 bases at J, with 13 bases in the middle. The CDR3 DNA follows: TGTGCCAGCGGGATAGGACCCACCTACGAGCAGTACTTC. Protein sequence: CASGIGPTYEQYF.

The chain links TRBV5-8 to TRBJ2-1, with D unresolved. The germline CDR1 and CDR2 sequences are SGHTS and YDEGEE. Trimming removed 0 bases at V and 7 bases at J, with 17 bases between. The CDR3 runs to 16 residues. CDR3 nucleotides: TGTGCCAGCAGCTTGGTTCCTCGGATACTACAAAATGAGCAGTTCTTC. Amino acid sequence: CASSLVPRILQNEQFF.

This clone was counted once. V usage is TRBV19 and J usage is TRBJ2-3; D gene uncertain. CDR1 is LNHDA and CDR2 is SQIVND in the germline V gene (reference sequence). V was pared by 6 bases and J by 2 bases, with 18 bases between. The CDR3 has 16 amino acids. The CDR3 nucleotides are TGTGCCAGTAGCCATTCCGCGCTGTCACCCACAGATACGCAGTATTTT. Its translation is CASSHSALSPTDTQYF.

The chain is built from TRBV19 and TRBJ2-2, with D maybe TRBD2 (5 bases). Trimming pared 7 bases from V and 3 bases from J, leaving 18 bases between. The germline V gene encodes CDR1 LNHDA and CDR2 SQIVND (reference sequence). This CDR3 is built from 16 residues. CDR3 sequence reads: CASNTLFRGHTGELFF. The CDR3, as DNA: TGTGCCAGTAATACCCTCTTCCGAGGGCACACCGGGGAGCTGTTTTTT.

This clone was detected once. The chain employs TRBV11-2 and TRBJ2-1; D ambiguous. The CDR3 runs to 15 residues. Trimming removed 1 base from V and 1 base from J, with 8 bases in between. Germline V CDR1 and CDR2: SGHAT, FQNNGV. CDR3 loop: CASSLGEASYNEQFF. The CDR3 DNA reads TGTGCCAGCAGCTTAGGCGAAGCATCCTACAATGAGCAGTTCTTC.

J is TRBJ1-4 and V is TRBV6-5; perhaps TRBD1 as D (6 bases). CDR1 is MNHEY and CDR2 is SVGAGI in the germline V gene. The CDR3 is made up of 14 amino acids. Trimming stripped 6 bases from V and 8 bases from J, with 16 bases between. Here the CDR3 DNA reads TGTGCCAGCAGCCTTCAAGGGGGGAGGGAAAAACTGTTTTTT. Its translation is CASSLQGGREKLFF.